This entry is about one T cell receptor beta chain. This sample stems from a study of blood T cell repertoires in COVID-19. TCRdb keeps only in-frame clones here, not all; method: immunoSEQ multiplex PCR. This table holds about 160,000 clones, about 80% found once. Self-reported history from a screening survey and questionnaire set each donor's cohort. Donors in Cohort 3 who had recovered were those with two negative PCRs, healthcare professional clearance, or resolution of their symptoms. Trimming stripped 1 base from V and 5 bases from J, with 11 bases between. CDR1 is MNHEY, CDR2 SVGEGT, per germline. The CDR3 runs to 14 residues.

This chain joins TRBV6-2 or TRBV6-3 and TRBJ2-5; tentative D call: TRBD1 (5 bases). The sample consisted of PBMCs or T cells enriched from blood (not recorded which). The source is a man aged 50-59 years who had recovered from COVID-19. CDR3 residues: CASSYFREPETQYF. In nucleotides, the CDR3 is TGTGCCAGCAGTTACTTCAGGGAACCGGAGACCCAGTACTTC.